What follows are 21 T cell receptor beta chains derived from one specimen sequenced in a study of neurological immune-mediated disorders. One entry per CDR3 protein, called by TCRdb with MiXCR from the 5' RACE reads. The repertoire holds under 60,000 distinct CDR3 sequences, with 3% to 4% as singletons. Sequencing input: PBMCs. These TCRs come from a man aged 35 to 55 with multiple sclerosis.

This clonotype was recorded at least ten times. This chain joins TRBV29-1 and TRBJ2-5; 8 bases are shared with TRBD2. The CDR3 spans 15 residues. CDR1 is SQVTM, CDR2 ANQGSEA, per germline. With V trimmed by 7 bases and J by 5 bases, 15 bases remained unmatched. CDR3 amino acids: CSAKSGGGPRETQYF. The CDR3 region has the DNA TGCAGCGCCAAATCGGGGGGGGGCCCGAGGGAGACCCAGTACTTC.

This clonotype was counted ten times or more. V gene TRBV15 combines with J gene TRBJ2-2, with TRBD1 as a possible D gene (5 bases). V was trimmed by 0 bases and J by 0 bases, leaving 14 bases between them. Looked up from germline, CDR1 is LNHNV and CDR2 is YYDKDF (reference sequence). The CDR3 runs to 18 residues. CDR3 sequence reads: CATSRDFEAGTNTGELFF. CDR3 in DNA: TGTGCCACCAGCAGAGATTTCGAAGCAGGGACGAACACCGGGGAGCTGTTTTTT.

The chain employs TRBV25-1 and TRBJ2-1; 8 bases are a match to TRBD2. J was trimmed by 11 bases and V by 1 base; bases with no gene match: 10. This CDR3 has 15 residues. From germline, CDR1 is MGHDK and CDR2 SYGVNS. CDR3 protein: CASSESGGLPTQQFF. The CDR3 region has the DNA TGTGCCAGCAGTGAATCGGGGGGGCTGCCGACCCAGCAGTTCTTC.

This clonotype was seen many times. This chain links TRBV5-1 with TRBJ1-5; TRBD1 might be the D (5 bases). The CDR3 runs to 14 residues. Trimming left V 4 bases short and J 9 bases short, with 17 bases between. Germline CDR1 SGHRS, CDR2 YFSETQ. The CDR3 DNA reads as TGCGCCAGCAGCCGGGTGGGGGGTCGGTCGCCCCAGCATTTT. Amino acid sequence: CASSRVGGRSPQHF.

This clonotype was detected many times. CDR3 DNA sequence: TGTGCCATCAGTCCGGGGGTTTACGAGCAGTACTTC. This encodes CAISPGVYEQYF. The rearrangement links TRBV10-3 to TRBJ2-7; weak D call: TRBD2 (6 bases). The V gene's germline CDR1 is ENHRY and CDR2 SYGVKD. V shed 5 bases and J shed 4 bases, with 9 bases lying between them. The CDR3 consists of 12 residues.

In this sample, this clonotype turned up many times. The chain is built from TRBV12-3 or TRBV12-4 and TRBJ2-1; TRBD1 or TRBD2 may be the D gene (5 bases each). The V gene lost 1 base and the J gene lost 1 base, with 14 bases spanning the gap. The CDR3 covers 17 residues. Here the CDR3 reads CASSLDRGRRSYNEQFF. Written as DNA, the CDR3 is TGTGCCAGCAGTTTAGACCGGGGCCGGAGGTCCTACAATGAGCAGTTCTTC.

The table lists this clonotype with many counts. The chain joins TRBV15 to TRBJ1-2; D is possibly TRBD1 (5 bases). V gave up 0 bases and J gave up 4 bases, with 9 bases separating them. The CDR3 contains 14 residues. The germline CDR1 and CDR2 sequences are LNHNV and YYDKDF (reference sequence). The CDR3 sequence is CATSRDRQGYGYTF. CDR3 in DNA: TGTGCCACCAGCAGAGATCGGCAGGGCTATGGCTACACCTTC.

At least ten counts were recorded for this clonotype. The junction departs from germline at one end; a sequencing error may be responsible. The J gene is TRBJ1-6, the V gene TRBV28; D is perhaps TRBD1 (6 bases). CDR1 is MDHEN, CDR2 SYDVKM, per germline. The CDR3 contains 18 residues. As DNA, the CDR3 is TGTGCCAGCAGCCTGGGCCCACAGGGCAGCTCCTATAATTCACCCCTCAACTTT. Translation gives CASSLGPQGSSYNSPLNF. The complete variable domain, with remaining parts taken from reference TRBV28 and TRBJ1-6, reads DVKVTQSSRYLVKRTGEKVFLECVQDMDHENMFWYRQDPGLGLRLIYFSYDVKMKEKGDIPEGYSVSREKKERFSLILESASTNQTSMYLCASSLGPQGSSYNSPLNFGNGTRLTVT.

This clonotype appeared many times. This chain connects TRBV2 to TRBJ2-3; D assignment may be TRBD1 or TRBD2 (5 bases each). Looked up from germline, CDR1 is SNHLY and CDR2 is FYNNEI. Between the trimmed V and J ends, which lost 6 bases and 5 bases, there was a span of 18 bases. The CDR3 consists of 15 residues. CDR3 residues: CASSGTPGRGDTQYF. CDR3 bases: TGTGCCAGCAGCGGGACCCCGGGTCGAGGAGATACGCAGTATTTT.

This clonotype was detected ten times or more. The genes are TRBV9 and TRBJ1-4, with TRBD1 matching over 7 bases. CDR3 size: 14 residues. J gave up 7 bases and V 0 bases, and 3 bases lay outside the gene matches. In germline, CDR1 is SGDLS, CDR2 YYNGEE. The CDR3 spells CASSVEGGFEKLFF. The CDR3 bases are TGTGCCAGCAGCGTAGAAGGGGGCTTTGAAAAACTGTTTTTT.

This clonotype showed up many times. The CDR3 nucleotides read TGCGCCAGCAGCTTGGGTCGGGGGGACACAGATACGCAGTATTTT. Translating gives CASSLGRGDTDTQYF. This chain uses TRBV5-1 with TRBJ2-3; 7 bases match TRBD2. The V segment lost 0 bases and the J segment 2 bases; nucleotides outside the gene matches: 3. There are 15 residues in the CDR3. CDR1 and CDR2 from the germline V gene are SGHRS and YFSETQ.

Comments on this clonotype: One end of the junction varies from germline; a read error may be responsible. The CDR3 reads CASSYGQAFVNQPQNF. The CDR3 DNA follows: TGTGCCAGCAGCTACGGACAGGCCTTCGTCAATCAGCCCCAGAATTTT. The rearrangement links TRBV12-3 or TRBV12-4 to TRBJ1-5; 7 bases match TRBD1. This CDR3 is built from 16 residues.

This clonotype was recorded many times. The chain combines TRBV10-2 with TRBJ2-3; tentative D call: TRBD2 (5 bases). Deletions cut 2 bases from V and 4 bases from J, with 19 bases between. Germline CDR1 is WSHSY and CDR2 is SAAADI. The CDR3 consists of 17 residues. This CDR3 reads CASSEPPGTRIADTQYF. The CDR3, as DNA: TGCGCCAGCAGTGAGCCACCCGGTACTAGGATCGCAGATACGCAGTATTTT.

In its sample, this clonotype was seen a few times. A much more abundant neighbour one base away suggests this may be a read error. The chain is built from TRBV30 and TRBJ1-2; D is unresolved. Trimming pared 2 bases from V and 4 bases from J, leaving 14 bases between. CDR1 GTSNPN and CDR2 SVGIG come from the germline V gene (reference sequence). The CDR3 has 14 residues. The CDR3: CAWSTDGNGYGYTF. CDR3 DNA sequence: TGTGCCTGGAGTACTGACGGAAATGGCTATGGCTACACCTTC.

This clonotype was recorded at least ten times. The J gene is TRBJ2-2, the V gene TRBV9, with 7 bases aligning to TRBD1. V shed 1 base, J shed 0 bases, and the junction held 6 bases outside the gene matches. The CDR3 spans 17 residues. Germline V gene sequence: CDR1 SGDLS, CDR2 YYNGEE. The CDR3 DNA reads as TGTGCCAGCAGCGTATCCCCCCAGGGGGCGAACACCGGGGAGCTGTTTTTT. Its translation: CASSVSPQGANTGELFF.

The table lists this clonotype with a few counts. The chain is built from TRBV11-2 and TRBJ2-2, with TRBD2 matching over 7 bases. CDR1 and CDR2 (germline): SGHAT, FQNNGV. The CDR3 sequence is 16 residues long. V gave up 3 bases and J gave up 6 bases; unmatched junction bases: 10. CDR3 DNA sequence: TGTGCCAGCAGCTTCGGGTCCGGAGGGAGGGCCGGGGAGCTGTTTTTT. Translation: CASSFGSGGRAGELFF.

In its sample, this clonotype was seen many times. The rearrangement links TRBV10-2 to TRBJ1-1; D perhaps matches TRBD1 (5 bases). V lost 7 bases and J 0 bases, leaving 9 bases between the germline ends. Germline V gene data show CDR1 as WSHSY and CDR2 as SAAADI. The CDR3 is 13 amino acids. CDR3 sequence: CASNRGLNTEAFF. In nucleotides, the CDR3 is TGCGCCAGCAATCGGGGACTGAACACTGAAGCTTTCTTT.

This clonotype was found many times. This rearrangement joins TRBV27 to TRBJ2-7; tentatively, D is TRBD1 or TRBD2 (5 bases each). Germline V gene lookup returns CDR1 MNHEY and CDR2 SMNVEV (reference sequence). The V gene lost 3 bases and the J gene lost 3 bases, with 15 bases spanning the gap. The CDR3 has 15 amino acids. CDR3 sequence reads: CASSFDAGQGYEQYF. As DNA, the CDR3 is TGTGCCAGCAGTTTCGATGCGGGTCAGGGCTACGAGCAGTACTTC.

This clonotype appeared many times. V gene TRBV20-1 combines with J gene TRBJ2-4; D is perhaps TRBD2 (5 bases). V dropped 3 bases and J dropped 8 bases, with 14 bases sitting between them. This CDR3 is 13 amino acids long. Germline CDR1 is DFQATT and CDR2 is SNEGSKA (reference sequence). The CDR3 protein is CSARDWREDIQYF. CDR3 DNA sequence: TGCAGTGCTAGGGACTGGCGAGAAGACATTCAGTACTTC.

This clonotype has ten or more counts. The rearrangement links TRBV5-1 to TRBJ2-2, with 7 nucleotides matching TRBD1. There are 13 residues in the CDR3. V gave up 4 bases and J gave up 6 bases; unmatched junction bases: 3. Germline CDR1 SGHRS, CDR2 YFSETQ. In nucleotides, the CDR3 is TGCGCCAGCAGCGAAACAGGGGCCGGGGAGCTGTTTTTT. Its translation is CASSETGAGELFF.

This clonotype was seen repeatedly, ten times or more. V usage is TRBV10-3 and J usage is TRBJ2-2; tentatively, D is TRBD2 (6 bases). This CDR3 contains 16 residues. CDR1 and CDR2 (germline): ENHRY, SYGVKD. V was pared by 7 bases and J by 5 bases, with 20 bases between. Written as DNA, the CDR3 is TGTGCCATCAAGAATCGAGCGGGTCAAGGTACCGGGGAGCTGTTTTTT. It encodes CAIKNRAGQGTGELFF.